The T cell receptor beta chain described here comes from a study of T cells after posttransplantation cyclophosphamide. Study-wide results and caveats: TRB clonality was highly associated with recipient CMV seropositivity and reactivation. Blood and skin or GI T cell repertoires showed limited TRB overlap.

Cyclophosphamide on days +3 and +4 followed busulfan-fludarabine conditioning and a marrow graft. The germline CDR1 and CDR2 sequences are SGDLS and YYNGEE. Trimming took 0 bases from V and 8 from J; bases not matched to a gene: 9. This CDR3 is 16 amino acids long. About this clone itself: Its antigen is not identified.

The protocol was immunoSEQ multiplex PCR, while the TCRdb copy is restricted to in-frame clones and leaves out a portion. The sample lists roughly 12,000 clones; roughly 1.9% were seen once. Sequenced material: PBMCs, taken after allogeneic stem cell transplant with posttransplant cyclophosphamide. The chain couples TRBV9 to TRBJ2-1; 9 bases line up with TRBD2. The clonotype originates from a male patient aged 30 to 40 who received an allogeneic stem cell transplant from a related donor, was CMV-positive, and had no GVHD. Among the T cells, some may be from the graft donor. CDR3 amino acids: CASSVAAAGGAYEQFF. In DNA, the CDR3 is TGTGCCAGCAGCGTAGCTGCAGCGGGGGGAGCATATGAGCAGTTCTTC.